A single sample is the source of the 8 T cell receptor beta chains below, sequenced in a study of Tregs in tolerant kidney transplant recipients. The assay was immunoSEQ multiplex PCR, and TCRdb's table has in-frame clones only and misses some. The repertoire consists of 92,000 or so clones, with around 94% occurring once and the leading ten covering 4.7%. The sequenced sample was CD8+ T cells from blood. The receptors come from a human donor in good health.

A word on this clone: This same CDR3 is encoded by further DNA sequences in the sample. This chain joins TRBV6-5 and TRBJ2-1; D gene uncertain. V was clipped by 2 bases and J by 2 bases, with 4 bases between them. Germline V gene sequence: CDR1 MNHEY, CDR2 SVGAGI. The CDR3 sequence is 13 residues long. CDR3 sequence (DNA): TGTGCCAGCAGTTACGGGACCTACAATGAGCAGTTCTTC. Translation gives CASSYGTYNEQFF.

J is TRBJ2-7 and V is TRBV6-6; maybe TRBD2 (5 bases). Germline V gives CDR1 MNHNY, CDR2 SVGAGI (reference sequence). V was shortened by 5 bases and J by 0 bases, with 8 bases between the two germline ends. The length of the CDR3 is 13 residues. CDR3 residues: CASSPGSSYEQYF. DNA for the CDR3: TGTGCCAGCAGTCCGGGGAGCTCCTACGAGCAGTACTTC.

The CDR3 region is CASSGQSNQPQHF. The DNA for the CDR3 is TGTGCCAGCAGCGGTCAAAGCAATCAGCCCCAGCATTTT. The chain joins TRBV9 to TRBJ1-5, with D unresolved. V lost 3 bases and J 1 base, leaving 5 bases between the germline ends. From germline, CDR1 is SGDLS and CDR2 YYNGEE. The CDR3 totals 13 residues.

The V gene is TRBV6-1, the J gene TRBJ2-7; the D is unclear. The CDR3 is 12 residues long. V lost 8 bases, J lost 6 bases, and 14 bases lay in between. Germline values: CDR1 MNHNS, CDR2 SASEGT. For the CDR3, the DNA is TGTGCCAGCGCCGGGTCGTTCCTCGAGCAGTACTTC. It encodes CASAGSFLEQYF.

CDR3 residues: CASSEGLDSYNEQFF. CDR3 nucleotides: TGTGCCAGCAGTGAGGGACTAGATTCCTACAATGAGCAGTTCTTC. The rearrangement uses TRBV2 and TRBJ2-1; 8 bases fit TRBD2. The CDR3 sequence is 15 residues long. Trimming at V came to 3 bases and at J to 1 base, leaving 2 bases not matched to a gene. Germline CDR1 SNHLY, CDR2 FYNNEI.

The gene calls are TRBV28 and TRBJ2-5, with a tentative D call TRBD2 (5 bases). CDR3 length: 15 amino acids. Germline loops: CDR1 MDHEN, CDR2 SYDVKM. The V end was cut by 4 bases, the J end by 11 bases, with 23 bases between. Here the CDR3 reads CASSSEGVSTLKQYF. The CDR3 coding sequence is TGTGCCAGCAGTTCCGAGGGCGTTTCAACCCTCAAGCAGTACTTC.

The gene calls are TRBV2 and TRBJ1-2; 9 bases map to TRBD1. Germline V lookup: CDR1 SNHLY, CDR2 FYNNEI. J was trimmed by 7 bases and V by 1 base; bases with no gene match: 7. This CDR3 has 15 residues. The CDR3 loop reads CASSEVGGQGRGYTF. DNA for the CDR3: TGTGCCAGCAGTGAAGTTGGGGGACAGGGACGTGGCTACACCTTC.

This clone came up a few times. V is TRBV7-9 and J is TRBJ2-7, with 10 bases fitting TRBD2. The CDR3 loop spans 14 amino acids. From germline, CDR1 is SEHNR and CDR2 FQNEAQ (reference sequence). V was pared by 1 base and J by 7 bases, with 4 bases of the junction left unmatched. The CDR3 loop is CASSLVLAGVEQYF. The CDR3 nucleotides are TGTGCCAGCAGCTTAGTGCTAGCGGGAGTTGAGCAGTACTTC. Variable domain in full (rest from reference TRBV7-9 and TRBJ2-7): DTGVSQNPRHKITKRGQNVTFRCDPISEHNRLYWYRQTLGQGPEFLTYFQNEAQLEKSRLLSDRFSAERPKGSFSTLEIQRTEQGDSAMYLCASSLVLAGVEQYFGPGTRLTVT.